This TCR beta chain is from a study of blood T cell repertoires in COVID-19. Background on the study: There were acute and convalescent COVID-19 samples, and they came from the United States, Italy and Spain. Sources were T cells, B-cell-depleted T cells, or PBMCs; the material itself was cDNA or gDNA.

As handled by the study authors: Amplification from reference gene primers served as the basis for estimated nucleated cell counts. Profiled with immunoSEQ multiplex PCR; TCRdb holds only in-frame clones, not every one. That table furnishes V, J and clone size, whereas the DNA furnished D and trimming. The sample has 370,000 or so clones, about 80% seen once. What was sequenced was peripheral blood. This TCR was recovered from a human donor with acute or convalescent COVID-19. The donor label of this sample is uncertain.

CDR3 loop: CASSQNYLTVFQQYF. CDR3 bases: TGTGCCAGCAGCCAAAACTATCTGACAGTCTTCCAGCAGTACTTC. This chain joins TRBV3-1 (or the pseudogene TRBV3-2) and TRBJ2-7, with D possibly TRBD1 on 5 matching bases. The CDR3 extends over 15 amino acids. V shed 2 bases and J shed 8 bases, with 19 bases lying between them. Germline V gene sequence: CDR1 LGHDT, CDR2 YNNKEL (reference sequence).